This section outlines one T cell receptor (beta chain) sequence together with its context. The antigen is undetermined. The data derive from a study of long-term antiretroviral therapy in people with HIV. Study summary: The 2015 immediate-ART recommendation came about a decade after the earliest samples. Study-wide points: Before ART, certain clones expanded, and these dominated the repertoire at all time points. Post-ART, diversity grew, though it stayed under transplant donor control levels.

Assay version v3.0 of immunoSEQ was used, and it was run at survey level. Sequencing efforts were directed toward about 35,000-55,000 T-cell genomes per sample. Clones were read by immunoSEQ multiplex PCR, and TCRdb kept only the in-frame ones, dropping some. The sample records 34,000 or so clones, approximately 93% being singletons. This specimen was unsorted PBMCs, taken just over 5 years after starting antiretroviral therapy. This receptor was taken from a woman aged 45 to 65 with HIV.

In DNA, the CDR3 is TGTGCCAGCAGCGTAGGGGCAGATTCCTATGGCTACACCTTC. Its protein product is CASSVGADSYGYTF. V is TRBV9 and J is TRBJ1-2, with D unclear. V lost 0 bases, J lost 4 bases, and 10 bases lay in between. This CDR3 is 14 amino acids long. Looked up from germline, CDR1 is SGDLS and CDR2 is YYNGEE.